Below are 18 T cell receptor beta chains sequenced from a single sample in a study of molecular identifiers for immune sequencing clone quantification. TCRdb independently ran MiXCR on the PCR reads; one entry per CDR3 protein. The sample holds some 66,000 distinct CDR3 sequences; about 20% are singletons and the top ten take 1.4% to 1.5%. The specimen was naive CD8+ T cells from blood, with Jurkat cell RNA spiked in. Indicated subset: FACS-sorted CD8+CD4-CCR7+CD45RA+ naive T cells. Source of these receptors: a human donor in good health. Some libraries in this study had Jurkat cell RNA spiked in.

A note on this clonotype: This could be a read error, since a much larger clone is one nucleotide away. The chain carries TRBV9 and TRBJ2-1, with D tentatively TRBD2 (6 bases). The CDR3 extends over 16 amino acids. CDR1 and CDR2 (germline): SGDLS, YYNGEE. Trimming removed 3 bases from V and 0 bases from J, with 13 bases in between. The DNA for the CDR3 is TGTGCCAGCAGCGAAGGCTTCGGGGGCTCCTACAATGAGCAGTTCTTC. It yields the protein CASSEGFGGSYNEQFF.

This clonotype was seen only a few times. This may stem from a read error, because a much larger clone lies one nucleotide away. The chain recombines TRBV6-6 with TRBJ1-5; TRBD1 might be the D (5 bases). Trimming shortened V by 2 bases and J by 4 bases, and 9 bases separated the two germline ends. This CDR3 comprises 14 residues. Germline CDR1 is MNHNY and CDR2 is SVGAGI (reference sequence). The CDR3 DNA reads TGTGCCAGCAGTTACGCGGGGGATAATCAGCCCCAGCATTTT. Translating gives CASSYAGDNQPQHF.

This sequence joins TRBV27 and TRBJ2-1, with D unclear. Trimming left V 7 bases short and J 7 bases short, with 5 bases between. CDR1 is MNHEY and CDR2 is SMNVEV in the germline V gene (reference sequence). The CDR3 length is 10 residues. For the CDR3, the DNA is TGTGCCAGCAAAAGGAATGAGCAGTTCTTC. Its translation: CASKRNEQFF.

The sample holds many counts of this clonotype. This chain links TRBV11-3 with TRBJ2-3; 11 positions match TRBD2. V was clipped by 0 bases and J by 6 bases; unmatched bases: 5. Germline-derived CDR1 and CDR2 are SGHNT and YENEEA. The CDR3 is made up of 16 amino acids. CDR3 bases: TGTGCCAGCAGCTTAGACCCCCCTAGCGGGAGGGATACGCAGTATTTT. Translation gives CASSLDPPSGRDTQYF.

This clonotype was counted ten times or more. The chain combines TRBV4-1 with TRBJ2-7; 8 bases fit TRBD1. Germline assignment: CDR1 MGHRA and CDR2 YSYEKL. This CDR3 has 14 residues. V shed 4 bases, J shed 2 bases, and the junction held 4 bases outside the gene matches. The CDR3 loop is CASSRGQGTYEQYF. DNA of the CDR3: TGCGCCAGCAGCCGAGGACAGGGCACCTACGAGCAGTACTTC.

This clonotype was observed a handful of times. V and J are TRBV7-2 and TRBJ1-2; no definite D call. Germline V gene sequence: CDR1 SGHTA, CDR2 FQGNSA. Trimming left V 5 bases short and J 2 bases short, with 18 bases between. The CDR3 contains 16 residues. CDR3 bases: TGTGCCAGCAGCCCGACCGAGGGAGAGGAGAACTATGGCTACACCTTC. It encodes CASSPTEGEENYGYTF.

This clonotype was counted ten times or more. The chain joins TRBV20-1 to TRBJ2-2; possibly TRBD1 for D (5 bases). V gave up 0 bases and J gave up 9 bases, with 8 bases separating them. The CDR3 has 12 amino acids. The germline CDR1 and CDR2 sequences are DFQATT and SNEGSKA (reference sequence). The CDR3 here is CSARDGARELFF. The CDR3 DNA reads TGCAGTGCTAGAGATGGGGCTCGGGAGCTGTTTTTT.

The rearrangement uses TRBV7-9 and TRBJ1-1; possibly TRBD1 for D (5 bases). The V and J ends lost 5 bases and 6 bases respectively, with 16 bases between them. Germline CDR1 SEHNR, CDR2 FQNEAQ (reference sequence). The length of the CDR3 is 14 residues. CDR3 nucleotide sequence: TGTGCCAGCAGCCCTGGCAGGGCCAACGCTGAAGCTTTCTTT. Protein sequence: CASSPGRANAEAFF.

Details on this clonotype: This may be a read error, as it is one base from a much larger clone. For the CDR3, the DNA is TGTGCCAGTAGTTGGACAGCAGATAATTCACCCCTCCACTTT. This sequence encodes CASSWTADNSPLHF. This rearrangement joins TRBV19 to TRBJ1-6, with D possibly TRBD1 on 6 matching bases. In germline, CDR1 is LNHDA, CDR2 SQIVND (reference sequence). The V gene lost 5 bases and the J gene lost 5 bases, with 10 bases spanning the gap. This CDR3 is 14 amino acids long. The whole variable domain, filled in from reference TRBV19 and TRBJ1-6, reads DGGITQSPKYLFRKEGQNVTLSCEQNLNHDAMYWYRQDPGQGLRLIYYSQIVNDFQKGDIAEGYSVSREKKESFPLTVTSAQKNPTAFYLCASSWTADNSPLHFGNGTRLTVT.

This clonotype was observed at least ten times. The chain is built from TRBV12-3 or TRBV12-4 and TRBJ1-5; 7 nucleotides line up with TRBD1. This CDR3 is 15 amino acids long. V trimming: 4 bases; J trimming: 2 bases; junction bases outside the gene matches: 5. This chain's CDR3 is CASSSGQRRNQPQHF. For the CDR3, the DNA is TGTGCCAGCAGTTCGGGACAGCGACGCAATCAGCCCCAGCATTTT.

This clonotype showed up many times. V is TRBV27 and J is TRBJ2-1, with D perhaps matching TRBD1 or TRBD2 (5 bases each). CDR1 MNHEY and CDR2 SMNVEV come from the germline V gene (reference sequence). The CDR3 loop spans 13 amino acids. V was clipped by 8 bases and J by 2 bases, with 10 bases between them. This CDR3 reads CASFGATYNEQFF. CDR3 nucleotide sequence: TGTGCCAGCTTCGGGGCGACCTACAATGAGCAGTTCTTC.

The rearrangement joins TRBV12-3 or TRBV12-4 to TRBJ1-1, with TRBD1 matching over 8 bases. This CDR3 has 15 amino acids. Trimming took 5 bases from V and 2 from J; bases not matched to a gene: 7. The CDR3 DNA is TGTGCCAGCAGTCTCCAGGGGGCTTCAAACACTGAAGCTTTCTTT. It translates to CASSLQGASNTEAFF.

The chain employs TRBV7-8 and TRBJ2-1; D is possibly TRBD2 (7 bases). The CDR3 is made up of 17 amino acids. V was clipped by 1 base and J by 3 bases, with 16 bases between them. Germline values: CDR1 SGHVS, CDR2 FQNEAQ. The CDR3: CASSLDRLGGGYNEQFF. CDR3 nucleotide sequence: TGTGCCAGCAGCTTAGACAGGCTAGGGGGGGGCTACAATGAGCAGTTCTTC.

This clonotype was seen repeatedly, ten times or more. The chain is built from TRBV29-1 and TRBJ2-7; possibly TRBD2 for D (6 bases). The CDR3 consists of 12 residues. Deletions cut 6 bases from V and 6 bases from J, with 15 bases between. Looked up from germline, CDR1 is SQVTM and CDR2 is ANQGSEA. CDR3 DNA sequence: TGCAGCGTGGGGAGTTTCGGGGGCGAGCAGTACTTC. It encodes CSVGSFGGEQYF.

This clonotype has a single count. Its ends do not fully match the called genes, so a read error is possible. The V call is TRBV4-1, the J call TRBJ1-5; D not certain. This CDR3 is 15 amino acids long. Germline values: CDR1 MGHRA, CDR2 YSYEKL. CDR3: CASSSVVISNQPLHF. CDR3 in DNA: TGCGCCAGCAGCTCAGTGGTAATCAGCAATCAGCCCCTGCATTTT.

This clonotype showed up just a few times. V and J are TRBV20-1 and TRBJ1-5; 7 positions match TRBD1. V was clipped by 2 bases and J by 3 bases; unmatched bases: 7. The CDR3 is 15 amino acids. Germline CDR1 and CDR2: DFQATT and SNEGSKA (reference sequence). This chain's CDR3 is CSARREGAYNQPQHF. CDR3 nucleotides: TGCAGTGCTAGAAGGGAGGGGGCTTACAATCAGCCCCAGCATTTT.

This clonotype was seen at least ten times. The chain uses TRBV7-9 and TRBJ2-6; D gene unclear. The CDR3 contains 15 residues. Germline V gives CDR1 SEHNR, CDR2 FQNEAQ (reference sequence). With 3 bases removed from V and 4 bases from J, the gap between germline ends came to 10 bases. The CDR3 region has the DNA TGTGCCAGCAGCTTTACAGCGCACGGGGCCAACGTCCTGACTTTC. It is translated as CASSFTAHGANVLTF.

Details on this clonotype: A much bigger clone sits one base away, suggesting this may be a read error. The chain uses TRBV28 and TRBJ2-7; D might be TRBD1 (6 bases). The CDR3 is made up of 13 amino acids. Germline V CDR1 and CDR2: MDHEN, SYDVKM. Trimming removed 11 bases at V and 5 bases at J, with 19 bases between. CDR3 sequence reads: CAGTVQGSHEQYF. The CDR3 DNA reads TGTGCCGGTACTGTCCAGGGGTCCCACGAGCAGTACTTC. The full variable domain, with the rest looked up from reference TRBV28 and TRBJ2-7, is DVKVTQSSRYLVKRTGEKVFLECVQDMDHENMFWYRQDPGLGLRLIYFSYDVKMKEKGDIPEGYSVSREKKERFSLILESASTNQTSMYLCAGTVQGSHEQYFGPGTRLTVT.